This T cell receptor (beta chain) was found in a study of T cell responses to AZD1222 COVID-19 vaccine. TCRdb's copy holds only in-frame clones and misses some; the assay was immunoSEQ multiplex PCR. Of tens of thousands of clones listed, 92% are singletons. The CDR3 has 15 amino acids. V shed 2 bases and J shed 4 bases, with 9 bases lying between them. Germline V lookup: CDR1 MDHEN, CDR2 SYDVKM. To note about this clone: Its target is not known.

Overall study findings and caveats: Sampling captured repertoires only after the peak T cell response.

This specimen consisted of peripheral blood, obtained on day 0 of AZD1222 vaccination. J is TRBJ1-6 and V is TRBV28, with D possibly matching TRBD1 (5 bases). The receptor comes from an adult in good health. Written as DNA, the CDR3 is TGTGCCAGCAGTTTAGGTGGGGGTTATAATTCACCCCTCCACTTT. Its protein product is CASSLGGGYNSPLHF.